This TCR beta chain was observed in a study of glioma-infiltrating T cells. Regarding the study as a whole: Gliomas, especially low-grade, showed above-expected tissue-blood divergence; non-neoplastic patients showed below. Tissue and blood shared very few CDR3 sequences.

TCR alpha and beta CDR3 regions were amplified from RNA using iRepertoire nested multiplex PCR. Input was 100-400 ng of tissue mRNA or PBMC total RNA. From the multiplex PCR reads, TCRdb called clonotypes with MiXCR, one entry per CDR3 protein. This sample has under 200,000 distinct CDR3 sequences, with roughly 45% found just once. Concerning this clonotype itself: Its antigen is not known.

The CDR3 extends over 14 amino acids. CDR1 and CDR2 (germline): SGHNT, YYREEE (reference sequence). The junction had 0 bases not matched to a gene; V was cut back by 0 bases and J by 0 bases. The rearrangement links TRBV5-4 to TRBJ2-7, with 7 bases aligning to TRBD1. The specimen sequenced was glioma tissue, nonneoplastic brain tissue, or PBMCs (not recorded which). This clonotype was sampled from a human donor with low-grade glioma or glioblastoma, undergoing nonglioma brain surgery, or in good health (not recorded which). The CDR3 nucleotides read TGTGCCAGCAGCTTGGGGGACAGCTCCTACGAGCAGTACTTC. Encoded protein: CASSLGDSSYEQYF.